The 18 T cell receptor beta chains given below trace back to one sample, sequenced in a study of CD8 T cells in ankylosing spondylitis (dated by TCRdb to 2016 to 2017). Library construction relied on 5' RACE. The sample was run on an Illumina HiSeq 2500. TCRdb took the public reads, trimmed them with fastp at Q25, ran MiXCR for clone calling and kept in-frame beta chains. For every CDR3 protein sequence, its rows merge into one entry that carries the most common genes and DNA. In this sample the table shows almost 30,000 distinct CDR3 sequences, 5.3% of which occur a single time. In total, the top ten clones hold roughly 1.9% of the sample. Sequenced: blood, either unsorted or a sorted T cell fraction (not recorded which). Every receptor here comes from a female donor with ankylosing spondylitis or in good health (not recorded which).

This clonotype has ten or more counts. The chain employs TRBV9 and TRBJ2-5; D may be TRBD2 (6 bases). The CDR3 covers 15 residues. Germline-derived CDR1 and CDR2 are SGDLS and YYNGEE. Trimming pared 0 bases from V and 0 bases from J, leaving 9 bases between. The chain's CDR3 is CASSVGIADQETQYF. The CDR3 DNA sequence: TGTGCCAGCAGCGTAGGCATAGCGGACCAAGAGACCCAGTACTTC. The entire variable domain, with the rest obtained from reference TRBV9 and TRBJ2-5, is as follows: DSGVTQTPKHLITATGQRVTLRCSPRSGDLSVYWYQQSLDQGLQFLIQYYNGEERAKGNILERFSAQQFPDLHSELNLSSLELGDSALYFCASSVGIADQETQYFGPGTRLLVL.

The rearrangement joins TRBV9 to TRBJ1-1; 7 bases are shared with TRBD1. CDR3 size: 14 residues. J lost 4 bases, V lost 4 bases, and 7 bases had no gene match. CDR1 SGDLS and CDR2 YYNGEE come from the germline V gene. CDR3 bases: TGTGCCAGCAGCCCGACAGGGACTGGCACTGAAGCTTTCTTT. As protein: CASSPTGTGTEAFF.

This clonotype is medium-sized by share. V is TRBV9 and J is TRBJ1-2; possible D gene TRBD1, 5 bases. Trimming stripped 3 bases from V and 4 bases from J, with 13 bases between. The CDR3 covers 14 residues. Germline assignment: CDR1 SGDLS and CDR2 YYNGEE. In DNA form, the CDR3 reads TGTGCCAGCAGCGGACCAGGTGGGGGCTATGGCTACACCTTC. Amino acids: CASSGPGGGYGYTF.

The gene calls are TRBV9 and TRBJ2-3; possibly TRBD1 or TRBD2 for D (6 bases each). V was clipped by 0 bases and J by 5 bases, with 16 bases between them. There are 16 residues in the CDR3. Germline CDR1 SGDLS, CDR2 YYNGEE. The CDR3 DNA reads as TGTGCCAGCAGCGTAGCGGAGGGGGGCCGGGGAGATACGCAGTATTTT. It is translated as CASSVAEGGRGDTQYF.

This clonotype is medium-sized within its sample. The chain combines TRBV9 with TRBJ1-6; unclear D gene. V lost 3 bases, J lost 1 base, and 11 bases lay in between. Germline CDR1 and CDR2: SGDLS and YYNGEE. This CDR3 is 16 amino acids long. CDR3 in amino acids: CASSEGGGSYNSPLHF. CDR3 nucleotides: TGTGCCAGCAGCGAGGGAGGAGGTTCCTATAATTCACCCCTCCACTTT.

This clonotype was found a few times. The V call is TRBV9, the J call TRBJ2-2; TRBD1 matches at 8 bases. The CDR3 is 18 residues long. From germline, CDR1 is SGDLS and CDR2 YYNGEE. Trimming removed 0 bases from V and 4 bases from J; junction bases left unmatched: 11. The CDR3: CASSVGVPGTGPTGELFF. The CDR3 DNA is TGTGCCAGCAGCGTAGGGGTTCCGGGGACAGGACCCACCGGGGAGCTGTTTTTT.

This clonotype was detected many times. CDR3 amino acids: CASSLIAGEDTQYF. DNA for the CDR3: TGTGCCAGCAGCCTTATAGCGGGAGAAGATACGCAGTATTTT. The J gene is TRBJ2-3, the V gene TRBV9; 9 bases map to TRBD2. The germline V gene encodes CDR1 SGDLS and CDR2 YYNGEE. The CDR3 loop spans 14 amino acids. V was pared by 4 bases and J by 5 bases, with 5 bases of the junction left unmatched. The full variable domain, completed using reference TRBV9 and TRBJ2-3, is DSGVTQTPKHLITATGQRVTLRCSPRSGDLSVYWYQQSLDQGLQFLIQYYNGEERAKGNILERFSAQQFPDLHSELNLSSLELGDSALYFCASSLIAGEDTQYFGPGTRLTVL.

At least ten counts were recorded for this clonotype. This rearrangement joins TRBV9 to TRBJ2-1, with unresolved D. Looked up from germline, CDR1 is SGDLS and CDR2 is YYNGEE. This CDR3 has 13 amino acids. The V gene lost 0 bases and the J gene lost 10 bases, with 11 bases spanning the gap. Written as DNA, the CDR3 is TGTGCCAGCAGCGTAGCTCTAACCGGGGAGCAGTTCTTC. This translates into CASSVALTGEQFF.

There are a few counts of this clonotype. The chain employs TRBV9 and TRBJ1-5; a weak D match, TRBD1 (6 bases). Germline loops: CDR1 SGDLS, CDR2 YYNGEE. Trimming removed 0 bases from V and 4 bases from J, with 8 bases in between. The CDR3 covers 14 residues. The CDR3 DNA sequence: TGTGCCAGCAGCGTAGGACAGGAGAATCAGCCCCAGCATTTT. It specifies CASSVGQENQPQHF.

In this sample, this clonotype turned up many times. This chain uses TRBV9 with TRBJ2-7; 7 bases match TRBD2. The trim removed 6 bases at V and 0 bases at J, leaving 9 bases unmatched. The CDR3 spans 15 residues. The V gene's germline CDR1 is SGDLS and CDR2 YYNGEE. The CDR3 nucleotides are TGTGCCAGCAACCGGGAGGAAGGGAGCTCCTACGAGCAGTACTTC. This codes for CASNREEGSSYEQYF. Complete variable domain (other parts from reference TRBV9 and TRBJ2-7): DSGVTQTPKHLITATGQRVTLRCSPRSGDLSVYWYQQSLDQGLQFLIQYYNGEERAKGNILERFSAQQFPDLHSELNLSSLELGDSALYFCASNREEGSSYEQYFGPGTRLTVT.

A note on this clonotype: Possible read error: a much larger clone is one base away. V gene TRBV9 combines with J gene TRBJ2-7; D is uncertain. The CDR3 runs to 15 residues. V was cut by 0 bases and J by 2 bases, with 12 bases left in between. Germline V lookup: CDR1 SGDLS, CDR2 YYNGEE. Written as DNA, the CDR3 is TGTGCCAGCAGCGTAGCCCCGTCAGGAACCTACGAGCAGTACTTC. Translating it yields CASSVAPSGTYEQYF.

This clonotype came up many times. The chain joins TRBV9 to TRBJ2-2, with unresolved D. This CDR3 region has 14 residues. From germline, CDR1 is SGDLS and CDR2 YYNGEE. Trimming took 4 bases from V and 7 from J, leaving 14 bases between them. The CDR3 protein is CASSPDGAVGELFF. Written as DNA, the CDR3 is TGTGCCAGCAGCCCAGACGGTGCCGTCGGGGAGCTGTTTTTT.

This clonotype was counted at least ten times. This chain joins TRBV9 and TRBJ2-3, with 8 bases lining up with TRBD1. This CDR3 spans 16 amino acids. Germline CDR1 SGDLS, CDR2 YYNGEE. J lost 6 bases, V lost 4 bases, and 13 bases had no gene match. The DNA for the CDR3 is TGTGCCAGCAGCTCCCGGGGGACAGGCAATCAGGATACGCAGTATTTT. This encodes CASSSRGTGNQDTQYF.

This clonotype was seen ten or more times. This chain uses TRBV9 with TRBJ2-7; 7 positions match TRBD1. Germline-derived CDR1 and CDR2 are SGDLS and YYNGEE. This CDR3 spans 17 amino acids. Trimming cost V 0 bases and J 6 bases; bases outside gene matches: 15. This CDR3 reads CASSVEGAQGVSAEQYF. CDR3 coding DNA: TGTGCCAGCAGCGTAGAGGGTGCCCAGGGGGTCTCAGCCGAGCAGTACTTC.

This chain joins TRBV9 and TRBJ1-2; a possible D gene is TRBD1 (6 bases). The CDR3 sequence is 13 residues long. V shed 2 bases and J shed 11 bases, with 16 bases lying between them. Germline CDR1 is SGDLS and CDR2 is YYNGEE. CDR3 in amino acids: CASSVHTGQPYTF. DNA for the CDR3: TGTGCCAGCAGCGTTCATACAGGGCAACCGTACACCTTC.

Many counts were recorded for this clonotype. The chain links TRBV9 to TRBJ2-5, with 10 positions matching TRBD2. The germline CDR1 and CDR2 sequences are SGDLS and YYNGEE. The CDR3 length is 16 residues. V lost 2 bases to trimming and J lost 1 base; unmatched junction nucleotides: 5. This CDR3 reads CASSVGSGGPQETQYF. The CDR3 DNA follows: TGTGCCAGCAGCGTCGGTAGCGGGGGGCCCCAAGAGACCCAGTACTTC. Supplemented by reference TRBV9 and TRBJ2-5, the full variable domain reads DSGVTQTPKHLITATGQRVTLRCSPRSGDLSVYWYQQSLDQGLQFLIQYYNGEERAKGNILERFSAQQFPDLHSELNLSSLELGDSALYFCASSVGSGGPQETQYFGPGTRLLVL.

This clonotype occurred a few times. The chain joins TRBV9 to TRBJ1-2; 9 bases agree with TRBD1. CDR3 length equals 20 residues. Germline V lookup: CDR1 SGDLS, CDR2 YYNGEE. V was clipped by 3 bases and J by 4 bases; unmatched bases: 22. In DNA, the CDR3 is TGTGCCAGCAGCGCTCAAAAAATTCCGGGACAGGGCATTCGATCCTATGGCTACACCTTC. This translates into CASSAQKIPGQGIRSYGYTF.

J is TRBJ2-5 and V is TRBV9, with 11 bases fitting TRBD2. The germline CDR1 and CDR2 sequences are SGDLS and YYNGEE. The CDR3 is 18 amino acids. V lost 3 bases, J lost 5 bases, and 15 bases stayed unmatched. CDR3 region: CASSGSGTSGVGKETQYF. CDR3 DNA: TGTGCCAGCAGCGGCTCCGGGACTAGCGGTGTGGGGAAGGAGACCCAGTACTTC.